The 19 T cell receptor beta chains presented below share a single source sample, sequenced in a study of blood T cells in healthy people across ages. The use of a sample-barcoded 5' primer and a J-beta primer mix characterized a second PCR of about 7 to 12 cycles. TCRdb reprocessed the 5' RACE reads via MiXCR and lists one record per CDR3 protein. Among roughly 800,000 distinct CDR3 sequences listed, roughly 60% were seen once. The sequenced material came from blood. These receptors were taken from a man aged 25 to 45 in good health.

The chain employs TRBV3-1 and TRBJ2-1, with D maybe TRBD2 (5 bases). CDR3 length equals 17 residues. V shed 2 bases and J shed 5 bases, with 19 bases lying between them. Looked up from germline, CDR1 is LGHDT and CDR2 is YNNKEL (reference sequence). CDR3 sequence reads: CASSQPQREDGNNEQFF. As DNA, the CDR3 is TGTGCCAGCAGCCAACCCCAAAGAGAGGACGGGAACAATGAGCAGTTCTTC.

V is TRBV7-2 and J is TRBJ2-5, with TRBD1 matching over 8 bases. The CDR3 totals 15 residues. With V trimmed by 4 bases and J by 1 base, 5 bases remained unmatched. CDR1 and CDR2 from the germline V gene are SGHTA and FQGNSA. The CDR3 reads CASSWGQVIQETQYF. The CDR3 coding sequence is TGTGCCAGCAGCTGGGGACAGGTGATCCAAGAGACCCAGTACTTC.

The chain links TRBV27 to TRBJ2-7, with a possible D match to TRBD2 (6 bases). Per germline, CDR1 MNHEY and CDR2 SMNVEV (reference sequence). This CDR3 contains 16 residues. With 8 bases removed from V and 2 bases from J, the gap between germline ends came to 22 bases. The CDR3 coding sequence is TGTGCCAGCGGAGGGGTCGGCAGCAACGGCCCCTACGAGCAGTACTTC. It is translated as CASGGVGSNGPYEQYF.

This clonotype was seen once. The J gene is TRBJ2-7, the V gene TRBV18; TRBD1 aligns across 7 bases. The J call may be mistaken, given a closer DNA end match to TRBJ2-4. Germline values: CDR1 KGHSH, CDR2 LQKENI. The CDR3 is 14 amino acids. As DNA, the CDR3 is TGTGCCAGCTCCCAGGCAGGGGGTACGAACATTCAGTACTTC. It specifies CASSQAGGTNIQYF.

The V call is TRBV20-1, the J call TRBJ1-2; D may be TRBD1 (6 bases). V was clipped by 1 base and J by 8 bases, with 14 bases between them. CDR1 DFQATT and CDR2 SNEGSKA come from the germline V gene (reference sequence). The CDR3 runs 13 residues. Here the CDR3 reads CSARVGGGNGYTF. The CDR3 DNA is TGCAGTGCTAGAGTGGGAGGGGGTAACGGCTACACCTTC.

In its sample, this clonotype was seen a few times. The chain is built from TRBV20-1 and TRBJ2-5; 7 nucleotides line up with TRBD2. Germline CDR1 and CDR2: DFQATT and SNEGSKA (reference sequence). The CDR3 runs 15 residues. V was clipped by 6 bases and J by 4 bases; unmatched bases: 14. The CDR3 region is CSATWAPAGVETQYF. Written as DNA, the CDR3 is TGCAGTGCAACATGGGCGCCGGCGGGGGTAGAGACCCAGTACTTC.

The table lists this clonotype with a few counts. The J gene is TRBJ1-2, the V gene TRBV5-5, with D unresolved. This CDR3 is 15 amino acids long. Germline CDR1 reads SGHKS; CDR2 reads YYEKEE (reference sequence). Trimming shortened V by 0 bases and J by 4 bases, and 13 bases separated the two germline ends. The CDR3: CASSLAAGSGYGYTF. The CDR3 nucleotides read TGTGCCAGCAGCTTGGCCGCCGGGTCGGGCTATGGCTACACCTTC. Variable domain in full (rest from reference TRBV5-5 and TRBJ1-2): DAGVTQSPTHLIKTRGQQVTLRCSPISGHKSVSWYQQVLGQGPQFIFQYYEKEERGRGNFPDRFSARQFPNYSSELNVNALLLGDSALYLCASSLAAGSGYGYTFGSGTRLTVV.

The V and J genes are TRBV4-3 and TRBJ2-5; possible D gene TRBD1, 5 bases. CDR1 LGHNA and CDR2 YSLEER come from the germline V gene. V lost 0 bases and J 11 bases, leaving 16 bases between the germline ends. The CDR3 loop spans 14 amino acids. The CDR3 spells CASSQDQGLYGQYF. CDR3 DNA sequence: TGCGCCAGCAGCCAAGACCAGGGCTTGTACGGGCAGTACTTC.

CDR3 loop: CASSVPGGYNEQFF. The CDR3 bases are TGCGCCAGCAGCGTACCCGGGGGGTACAATGAGCAGTTCTTC. The gene calls are TRBV5-1 and TRBJ2-1; 7 bases align to TRBD2. Germline loops: CDR1 SGHRS, CDR2 YFSETQ. The CDR3 totals 14 residues. V dropped 4 bases and J dropped 4; count of bases not matched to a gene: 5.

This clonotype was observed a handful of times. The chain carries TRBV20-1 and TRBJ2-3; D may correspond to TRBD1 or TRBD2 (5 bases each). Germline-derived CDR1 and CDR2 are DFQATT and SNEGSKA (reference sequence). Trimming removed 7 bases from V and 4 bases from J, with 9 bases in between. The CDR3 consists of 11 residues. The CDR3 nucleotides read TGCAGTGGAGGGGAACCAGATACGCAGTATTTT. This gives the protein CSGGEPDTQYF.

The chain links TRBV4-2 to TRBJ2-3, with 13 bases fitting TRBD2. With V trimmed by 4 bases and J by 4 bases, 8 bases remained unmatched. The germline V gene has CDR1 LGHNA and CDR2 YNFKEQ. The CDR3 extends over 17 amino acids. This chain's CDR3 is CASSRQLAGGGSDTQYF. In DNA form, the CDR3 reads TGTGCCAGCAGCCGACAACTAGCGGGAGGGGGGTCAGATACGCAGTATTTT.

This clonotype was observed once. The V gene is TRBV29-1, the J gene TRBJ1-2, with D unclear. There are 11 residues in the CDR3. Germline V gives CDR1 SQVTM, CDR2 ANQGSEA. Trimming took 7 bases from V and 4 from J, leaving 10 bases between them. The CDR3 sequence: CSGDRSYGYTF. The CDR3 region has the DNA TGCAGCGGTGACCGATCCTATGGCTACACCTTC.

The chain joins TRBV3-1 to TRBJ1-1; D ambiguous. The germline gives CDR1 LGHDT, CDR2 YNNKEL (reference sequence). Trimming stripped 0 bases from V and 0 bases from J, with 23 bases between. This CDR3 contains 20 residues. The CDR3 loop is CASSQERSGLLLPMNTEAFF. CDR3 bases: TGTGCCAGCAGCCAAGAAAGGTCAGGTCTCCTACTCCCCATGAACACTGAAGCTTTCTTT.

The rearrangement uses TRBV14 and TRBJ1-2; no reliable D call. The CDR3 runs to 14 residues. The V gene's germline CDR1 is SGHDN and CDR2 FVKESK. V lost 6 bases, J lost 7 bases, and 18 bases lay in between. The CDR3 here is CASRETWASGGYTF. CDR3 in DNA: TGTGCCAGCAGAGAGACGTGGGCGAGTGGTGGCTACACCTTC.

The gene calls are TRBV29-1 and TRBJ2-5; no firm D call. This CDR3 has 11 amino acids. V shed 4 bases and J shed 5 bases, with 8 bases lying between them. The germline V gene has CDR1 SQVTM and CDR2 ANQGSEA. The CDR3 protein is CSVVYSETQYF. The CDR3, as DNA: TGCAGCGTTGTTTATTCGGAGACCCAGTACTTC.

This clonotype was observed a single time. The V call is TRBV20-1, the J call TRBJ1-6, with D perhaps TRBD1 (6 bases). V lost 0 bases, J lost 11 bases, and 17 bases lay in between. The length of the CDR3 is 15 residues. Germline loops: CDR1 DFQATT, CDR2 SNEGSKA (reference sequence). CDR3 in DNA: TGCAGTGCTAGAGAACGGACAAGGGGGTTTACACCCCTCCACTTT. Encoded protein: CSARERTRGFTPLHF.

The table lists this clonotype with a few counts. The rearrangement joins TRBV7-2 to TRBJ2-5, with a weak D call TRBD2 (6 bases). The V gene's germline CDR1 is SGHTA and CDR2 FQGNSA. The V end lost 5 bases, the J end lost 2 bases, and 12 bases lay between the germline ends. The CDR3 covers 14 residues. The CDR3 nucleotides read TGTGCCAGCAGCGGCCGGGACTTTCAAGAGACCCAGTACTTC. It yields the protein CASSGRDFQETQYF.

The J gene is TRBJ2-1, the V gene TRBV6-2 or TRBV6-3; 8 nucleotides agree with TRBD2. Germline lookup yields CDR1 MNHEY and CDR2 SVGEGT. The trim removed 8 bases at V and 4 bases at J, leaving 10 bases unmatched. The CDR3 is made up of 15 amino acids. CDR3 residues: CASGGAGAGYNEQFF. The DNA of the CDR3 is TGTGCCAGCGGGGGAGCGGGAGCAGGGTACAATGAGCAGTTCTTC.

V gene TRBV7-6 combines with J gene TRBJ2-3; TRBD2 matches at 7 bases. The junction had 18 bases not matched to a gene; V was cut back by 4 bases and J by 2 bases. The germline CDR1 and CDR2 sequences are SGHVS and FNYEAQ. This CDR3 has 19 residues. CDR3 region: CASSSQALAAEGVTDTQYF. CDR3 coding DNA: TGTGCCAGCAGCTCCCAAGCCCTAGCGGCTGAGGGCGTCACAGATACGCAGTATTTT.